Each of the 19 T cell receptor beta chains below was sequenced from the same sample in a study of blood T cell repertoires in COVID-19. Clones were read by immunoSEQ multiplex PCR, and TCRdb kept only the in-frame ones, dropping some. Of 200,000 to 300,000 clones in the sample, just under 90% are singletons; the top ten hold over 3.5%. Sequenced input: peripheral blood. The receptor set was obtained from a woman between 40 and 50 years old with acute or convalescent COVID-19.

The chain combines TRBV5-1 with TRBJ2-3; no firm D call. Looked up from germline, CDR1 is SGHRS and CDR2 is YFSETQ. This CDR3 is 13 amino acids long. V was trimmed by 4 bases and J by 6 bases, leaving 12 bases between them. The CDR3 region is CASSLGRIDTQYF. The CDR3 coding sequence is TGCGCCAGCAGCCTCGGCAGGATCGATACGCAGTATTTT.

V and J are TRBV28 and TRBJ1-3; D is ambiguous. Germline assignment: CDR1 MDHEN and CDR2 SYDVKM. This CDR3 region has 16 residues. Trimming stripped 2 bases from V and 0 bases from J, with 11 bases between. The CDR3 DNA reads TGTGCCAGCAGTTTAGACCCCCGGAGCTCTGGAAACACCATATATTTT. This codes for CASSLDPRSSGNTIYF.

The rearrangement uses TRBV29-1 and TRBJ1-2, with 7 bases that match TRBD1. This CDR3 contains 12 residues. The V and J ends lost 1 base and 4 bases, in that order; junction bases with no gene match: 0. In germline, CDR1 is SQVTM, CDR2 ANQGSEA. CDR3 coding DNA: TGCAGCGTTGAAGGACAGGGCTATGGCTACACCTTC. Its protein is CSVEGQGYGYTF.

This clone has just a few counts. The V and J genes are TRBV10-3 and TRBJ2-5; TRBD1 might be the D (5 bases). This CDR3 has 13 amino acids. Germline V gene lookup returns CDR1 ENHRY and CDR2 SYGVKD. V was clipped by 3 bases and J by 1 base, with 6 bases between them. Written as DNA, the CDR3 is TGTGCCATCAGTGACGACAGCCAAGAGACCCAGTACTTC. Translated, it gives CAISDDSQETQYF.

This chain connects TRBV12-5 to TRBJ1-1; maybe TRBD1 (5 bases). The V gene's germline CDR1 is LGHNT and CDR2 FRNRAP. Trimming left V 6 bases short and J 5 bases short, with 13 bases between. This CDR3 comprises 13 residues. The CDR3 spells CASGTPGLTEAFF. CDR3 nucleotides: TGTGCTAGTGGGACCCCGGGACTTACTGAAGCTTTCTTT.

This chain uses TRBV29-1 with TRBJ1-1, with D possibly matching TRBD1 (6 bases). This CDR3 spans 14 amino acids. With 3 bases removed from V and 0 bases from J, the gap between germline ends came to 11 bases. CDR1 SQVTM and CDR2 ANQGSEA come from the germline V gene. This CDR3 reads CSVEVTGLNTEAFF. The CDR3 nucleotides are TGCAGCGTTGAGGTTACAGGGCTGAACACTGAAGCTTTCTTT.

This chain links TRBV11-2 with TRBJ1-2; 7 nucleotides match TRBD1. The germline gives CDR1 SGHAT, CDR2 FQNNGV. V shed 5 bases and J 1 base; nucleotides not matched to a gene: 7. This CDR3 is 15 amino acids long. DNA of the CDR3: TGTGCCAGCAGCCGTCCCGGGACAGATAACTATGGCTACACCTTC. It yields the protein CASSRPGTDNYGYTF.

The chain carries TRBV7-6 and TRBJ2-3, with 12 bases matching TRBD2. The CDR3 spans 16 residues. Trimming cost V 4 bases and J 1 base; bases outside gene matches: 3. Germline CDR1 SGHVS, CDR2 FNYEAQ. CDR3 region: CASSSGLAGRTDTQYF. The CDR3 DNA reads as TGTGCCAGCAGCTCGGGACTAGCGGGCCGCACAGATACGCAGTATTTT.

This chain connects TRBV5-1 to TRBJ2-3, with D perhaps TRBD2 (5 bases). Per the germline V gene, CDR1 is SGHRS and CDR2 is YFSETQ. This CDR3 has 14 amino acids. V lost 3 bases, J lost 0 bases, and 8 bases lay in between. The CDR3 DNA reads as TGCGCCAGCAGCTCCCGAGGGAGCACAGATACGCAGTATTTT. This encodes CASSSRGSTDTQYF.

The chain is built from TRBV20-1 and TRBJ2-3; TRBD2 agrees at 11 bases. The CDR3 spans 16 residues. J was trimmed by 2 bases and V by 3 bases; bases with no gene match: 7. Germline V CDR1 and CDR2: DFQATT, SNEGSKA (reference sequence). The CDR3 DNA follows: TGCAGTGCTAGTTTTGCTAGCGGGGGGTTCACAGATACGCAGTATTTT. This codes for CSASFASGGFTDTQYF.

The CDR3 sequence: CASRQGAAGNTIYF. CDR3 nucleotides: TGCGCCAGCAGACAGGGGGCTGCGGGAAACACCATATATTTT. This rearrangement joins TRBV5-1 to TRBJ1-3; 9 nucleotides match TRBD1. CDR1 SGHRS and CDR2 YFSETQ come from the germline V gene. Unmatched junction bases numbered 4, after V lost 5 bases and J lost 4 bases. This CDR3 has 14 amino acids.

The gene calls are TRBV2 and TRBJ1-2; the D is unclear. Looked up from germline, CDR1 is SNHLY and CDR2 is FYNNEI. This CDR3 has 11 residues. V was clipped by 5 bases and J by 8 bases, with 9 bases between them. CDR3 region: CASSLVEGYTF. CDR3 nucleotides: TGTGCCAGCAGTCTCGTAGAGGGCTACACCTTC.

The rearrangement uses TRBV15 and TRBJ2-1; the match to TRBD1 covers 9 bases. CDR3 length: 16 amino acids. Germline V gene data show CDR1 as LNHNV and CDR2 as YYDKDF (reference sequence). V was pared by 3 bases and J by 3 bases, with 6 bases of the junction left unmatched. The CDR3 bases are TGTGCCACCAGCAGGATGGGGACAGGGAACTACAATGAGCAGTTCTTC. Protein: CATSRMGTGNYNEQFF.

The J gene is TRBJ1-2, the V gene TRBV28, with TRBD1 identical over 10 bases. The length of the CDR3 is 15 residues. The ends lost 5 bases at V and 1 base at J; junction bases unmatched: 4. Per germline, CDR1 MDHEN and CDR2 SYDVKM. CDR3 in amino acids: CASSQTGGFNYGYTF. The CDR3 bases are TGTGCCAGCAGTCAGACAGGGGGCTTTAACTATGGCTACACCTTC.

The V and J genes are TRBV29-1 and TRBJ1-2; tentatively, D is TRBD1 (6 bases). The germline V gene has CDR1 SQVTM and CDR2 ANQGSEA. The CDR3 totals 13 residues. V lost 3 bases and J lost 4, with 12 bases in between. The CDR3 is CSVDIGQSYGYTF. The CDR3 coding sequence is TGCAGCGTTGACATTGGACAGAGCTATGGCTACACCTTC. Full variable domain (remainder filled in from reference TRBV29-1 and TRBJ1-2): SAVISQKPSRDICQRGTSLTIQCQVDSQVTMMFWYRQQPGQSLTLIATANQGSEATYESGFVIDKFPISRPNLTFSTLTVSNMSPEDSSIYLCSVDIGQSYGYTFGSGTRLTVV.

This chain connects TRBV7-9 to TRBJ1-2, with TRBD1 as a possible D gene (6 bases). The CDR3 runs 14 residues. V dropped 0 bases and J dropped 1 base, with 6 bases sitting between them. The germline CDR1 and CDR2 sequences are SEHNR and FQNEAQ (reference sequence). The CDR3 spells CASSLADSNYGYTF. CDR3 bases: TGTGCCAGCAGCTTAGCGGACAGTAACTATGGCTACACCTTC.

The rearrangement uses TRBV13 and TRBJ2-1; D gene uncertain. This CDR3 spans 13 amino acids. Trimming pared 10 bases from V and 6 bases from J, leaving 16 bases between. The germline CDR1 and CDR2 sequences are PRHDT and FYEKMQ (reference sequence). The DNA of the CDR3 is TGTGCCATTAAACAGAAGACGTCCAATGAGCAGTTCTTC. It codes for CAIKQKTSNEQFF.

Concerning this clone: Germline and junction disagree at one end, which may indicate a read error. V gene TRBV7-6 combines with J gene TRBJ1-1; 10 positions agree with TRBD1. The CDR3 consists of 13 residues. Germline V CDR1 and CDR2: SGHVS, FNYEAQ. CDR3 coding DNA: TGTGCCAGCAGCCCGGGGACAGGGGATCGTTTGGGCTTT. It specifies CASSPGTGDRLGF.

The rearrangement links TRBV6-1 to TRBJ2-2; 7 nucleotides align to TRBD1. Germline trimming cut 2 bases from V and 13 bases from J; bases unmatched to any gene: 7. The CDR3 loop spans 13 amino acids. Germline CDR1 is MNHNS and CDR2 is SASEGT. The CDR3 spells CASSELMRGPLFF. The DNA of the CDR3 is TGTGCCAGCAGTGAACTCATGAGGGGGCCGCTGTTTTTT.